Included here is one T cell receptor (beta chain) sequence, with context. Its antigen is still unknown. Germline values: CDR1 MGHRA, CDR2 YSYEKL. This CDR3 has 11 residues. With 3 bases removed from V and 7 bases from J, the gap between germline ends came to 6 bases. The data belong to a study of OX40 agonist ivuxolimab in advanced cancers. Study in general: Age averaged about 60 years (range roughly 20 to 90), and more than 80% were male. Partial response was recorded in three patients: one hepatocellular carcinoma and two cutaneous melanoma cases. Study-wide findings and caveats: Individuals who were partial responders at 0.1-3.0 mg/kg had clonal expansion that ranked among the lowest. Also present in some nonresponders was a low level of normalized T-cell clonal expansion.

Only in-frame clones appear in the TCRdb table, and some are missing; sequencing was by immunoSEQ multiplex PCR. This repertoire shows 35,000 to 50,000 clones, around nine tenths found once; its top ten account for around 1.1%. The origin of this receptor is an adult with an advanced solid tumor such as melanoma, head and neck, liver or kidney cancer. The sequences come from CD4+ or CD8+ T cells sorted from blood, collected in a trial of the OX40 agonist ivuxolimab. The V call is TRBV4-1, the J call TRBJ2-5, with D hard to call. CDR3 nucleotide sequence: TGCGCCAGCAGCCATTCGGGGACCCAGTACTTC. Translated, it gives CASSHSGTQYF.